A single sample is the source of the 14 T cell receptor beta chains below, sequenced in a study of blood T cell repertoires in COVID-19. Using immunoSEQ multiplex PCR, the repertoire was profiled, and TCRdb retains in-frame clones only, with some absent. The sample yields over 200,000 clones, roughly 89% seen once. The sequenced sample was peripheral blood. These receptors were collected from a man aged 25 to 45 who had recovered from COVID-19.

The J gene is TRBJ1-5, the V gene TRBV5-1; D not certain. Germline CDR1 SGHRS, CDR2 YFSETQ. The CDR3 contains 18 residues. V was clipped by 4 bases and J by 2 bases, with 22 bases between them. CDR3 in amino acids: CASSHKIPTKFGNQPQHF. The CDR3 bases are TGCGCCAGCAGCCACAAGATCCCAACCAAGTTCGGCAATCAGCCCCAGCATTTT.

The CDR3: CASSSGVPYEQYF. The DNA for the CDR3 is TGTGCCAGCAGTTCGGGGGTCCCTTACGAGCAGTACTTC. This chain connects TRBV3-1 (or the pseudogene TRBV3-2) to TRBJ2-7; possibly TRBD2 for D (6 bases). Trimming took 6 bases from V and 4 from J, leaving 13 bases between them. Germline CDR1 and CDR2: LGHDT and YNNKEL (reference sequence). The CDR3 totals 13 residues.

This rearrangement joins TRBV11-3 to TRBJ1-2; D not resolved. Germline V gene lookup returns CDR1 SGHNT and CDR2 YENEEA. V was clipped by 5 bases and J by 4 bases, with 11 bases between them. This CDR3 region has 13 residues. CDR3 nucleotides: TGTGCCAGCAGCCCTTATCTAGTCTATGGCTACACCTTC. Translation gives CASSPYLVYGYTF.

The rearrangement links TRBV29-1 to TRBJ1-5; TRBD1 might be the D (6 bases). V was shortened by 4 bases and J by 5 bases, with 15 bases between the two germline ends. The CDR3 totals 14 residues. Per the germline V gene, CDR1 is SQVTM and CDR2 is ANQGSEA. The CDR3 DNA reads TGCAGCGTTGTAGGGGGAAATGCGGATCAGCCCCAGCATTTT. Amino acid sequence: CSVVGGNADQPQHF.

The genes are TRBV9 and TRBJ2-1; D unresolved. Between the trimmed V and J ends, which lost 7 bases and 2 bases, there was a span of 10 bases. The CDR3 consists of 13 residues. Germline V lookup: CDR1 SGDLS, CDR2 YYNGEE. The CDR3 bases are TGTGCCAGCGAGGAGTCCGCCTACAATGAGCAGTTCTTC. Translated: CASEESAYNEQFF. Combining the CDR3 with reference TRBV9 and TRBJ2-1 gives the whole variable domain DSGVTQTPKHLITATGQRVTLRCSPRSGDLSVYWYQQSLDQGLQFLIQYYNGEERAKGNILERFSAQQFPDLHSELNLSSLELGDSALYFCASEESAYNEQFFGPGTRLTVL.

The CDR3 DNA follows: TGTGCCAGCAGTTACGGGGGCAGTAGCAATCAGCCCCAGCATTTT. This encodes CASSYGGSSNQPQHF. The chain joins TRBV6-2 or TRBV6-3 to TRBJ1-5, with TRBD1 as a possible D gene (6 bases). CDR3 length: 15 amino acids. The V end lost 2 bases, the J end lost 0 bases, and 8 bases lay between the germline ends. CDR1 is MNHEY and CDR2 is SVGEGT in the germline V gene.

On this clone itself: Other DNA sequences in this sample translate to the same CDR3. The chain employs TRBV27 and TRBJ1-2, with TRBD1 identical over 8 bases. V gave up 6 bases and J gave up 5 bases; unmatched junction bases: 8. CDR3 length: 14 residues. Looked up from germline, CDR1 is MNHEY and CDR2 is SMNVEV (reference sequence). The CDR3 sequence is CASREQGGDYGYTF. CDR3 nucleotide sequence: TGTGCCAGCAGAGAACAGGGGGGCGATTATGGCTACACCTTC.

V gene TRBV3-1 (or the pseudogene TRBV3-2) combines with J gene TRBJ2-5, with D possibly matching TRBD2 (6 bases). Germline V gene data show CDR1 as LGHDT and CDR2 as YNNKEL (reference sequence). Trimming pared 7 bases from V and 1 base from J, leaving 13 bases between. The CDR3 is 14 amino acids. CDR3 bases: TGTGCCAGCACGTCGGTTAGCGGCCAAGAGACCCAGTACTTC. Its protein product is CASTSVSGQETQYF.

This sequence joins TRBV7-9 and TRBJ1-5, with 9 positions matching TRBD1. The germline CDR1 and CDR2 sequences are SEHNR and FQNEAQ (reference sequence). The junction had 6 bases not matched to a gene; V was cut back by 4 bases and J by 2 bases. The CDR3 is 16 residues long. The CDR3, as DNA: TGTGCCAGCAGCTCACCGGGACAGGGTCGCAATCAGCCCCAGCATTTT. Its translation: CASSSPGQGRNQPQHF.

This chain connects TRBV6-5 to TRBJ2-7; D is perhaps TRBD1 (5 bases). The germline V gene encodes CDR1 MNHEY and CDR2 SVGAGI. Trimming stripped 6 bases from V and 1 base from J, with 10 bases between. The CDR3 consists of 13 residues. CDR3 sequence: CASSRDRSYEQYF. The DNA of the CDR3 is TGTGCCAGCAGCCGAGACAGATCCTACGAGCAGTACTTC.

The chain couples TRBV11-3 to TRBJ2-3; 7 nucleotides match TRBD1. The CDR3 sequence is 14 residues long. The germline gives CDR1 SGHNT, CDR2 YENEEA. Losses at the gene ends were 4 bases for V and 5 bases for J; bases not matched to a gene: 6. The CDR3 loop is CASSSRDRRDTQYF. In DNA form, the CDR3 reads TGTGCCAGCAGCTCCCGGGACAGAAGAGATACGCAGTATTTT. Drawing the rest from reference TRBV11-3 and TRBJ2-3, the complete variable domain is EAGVVQSPRYKIIEKKQPVAFWCNPISGHNTLYWYLQNLGQGPELLIRYENEEAVDDSQLPKDRFSAERLKGVDSTLKIQPAELGDSAVYLCASSSRDRRDTQYFGPGTRLTVL.

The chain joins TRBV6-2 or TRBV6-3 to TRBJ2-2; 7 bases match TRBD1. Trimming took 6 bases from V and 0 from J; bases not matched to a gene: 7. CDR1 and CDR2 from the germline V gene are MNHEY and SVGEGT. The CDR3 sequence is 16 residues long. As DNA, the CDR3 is TGTGCCAGCAGCCCTTGGGGGACAGCGAACACCGGGGAGCTGTTTTTT. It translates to CASSPWGTANTGELFF.

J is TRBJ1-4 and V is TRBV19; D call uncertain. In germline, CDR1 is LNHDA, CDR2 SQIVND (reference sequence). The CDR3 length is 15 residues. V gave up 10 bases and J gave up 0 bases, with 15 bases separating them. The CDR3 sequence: CATAVTGSTNEKLFF. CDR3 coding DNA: TGTGCCACCGCCGTCACGGGGTCAACTAATGAAAAACTGTTTTTT. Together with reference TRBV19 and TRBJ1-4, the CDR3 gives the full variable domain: DGGITQSPKYLFRKEGQNVTLSCEQNLNHDAMYWYRQDPGQGLRLIYYSQIVNDFQKGDIAEGYSVSREKKESFPLTVTSAQKNPTAFYLCATAVTGSTNEKLFFGSGTQLSVL.

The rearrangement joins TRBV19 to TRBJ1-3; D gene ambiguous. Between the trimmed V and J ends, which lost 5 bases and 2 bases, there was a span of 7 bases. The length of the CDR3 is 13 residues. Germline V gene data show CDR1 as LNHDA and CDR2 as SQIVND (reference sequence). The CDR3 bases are TGTGCCAGTAGTTCCCTAGCTGGAAACACCATATATTTT. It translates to CASSSLAGNTIYF.